The 27 T cell receptor beta chains listed next were all sequenced from one sample in a study of blood T cell repertoires in COVID-19. Method: immunoSEQ multiplex PCR; TCRdb's copy keeps in-frame clones and lacks some. The table records a few hundred thousand clones, roughly 90% of them present only once. Material: peripheral blood. The receptors derive from a woman aged 40 to 50 who had recovered from COVID-19.

V gene TRBV12-5 combines with J gene TRBJ2-7; 9 bases map to TRBD2. The V gene end was trimmed by 5 bases and the J gene end by 2 bases; junction bases not matched to a gene: 16. The length of the CDR3 is 18 residues. The V gene's germline CDR1 is LGHNT and CDR2 FRNRAP. The CDR3 nucleotides read TGTGCTAGTGGTCCCCTCTTTGGGCTAGCGGGGCTAGCCTACGAGCAGTACTTC. Translation: CASGPLFGLAGLAYEQYF.

This chain joins TRBV7-3 and TRBJ2-7; tentatively, D is TRBD1 (6 bases). CDR3 length: 13 residues. The V end was cut by 5 bases, the J end by 3 bases, with 11 bases between. CDR1 and CDR2 from the germline V gene are SGHTA and FQGTGA. DNA of the CDR3: TGTGCCAGCAGCCCCGGACAGAACTACGAGCAGTACTTC. It codes for CASSPGQNYEQYF. Combining the CDR3 with reference TRBV7-3 and TRBJ2-7 gives the whole variable domain GAGVSQTPSNKVTEKGKYVELRCDPISGHTALYWYRQSLGQGPEFLIYFQGTGAADDSGLPNDRFFAVRPEGSVSTLKIQRTERGDSAVYLCASSPGQNYEQYFGPGTRLTVT.

This chain links TRBV30 with TRBJ2-1, with 8 bases fitting TRBD2. Germline V lookup: CDR1 GTSNPN, CDR2 SVGIG (reference sequence). Trimming at V came to 0 bases and at J to 9 bases, leaving 10 bases not matched to a gene. The CDR3 totals 15 residues. The CDR3 coding sequence is TGTGCCTGGAGTGTAGGTAGCGGGATTAGCGGTGAGCAGTTCTTC. It is translated as CAWSVGSGISGEQFF.

The CDR3 nucleotides read TGTGCCAGCTCACCATTTCGGGGGGCTCTACCCTTGAACACTGAAGCTTTCTTT. Encoded protein: CASSPFRGALPLNTEAFF. The chain links TRBV18 to TRBJ1-1, with D possibly TRBD1 on 6 matching bases. Per the germline V gene, CDR1 is KGHSH and CDR2 is LQKENI. This CDR3 contains 18 residues. Deletions cut 2 bases from V and 0 bases from J, with 19 bases between.

This chain connects TRBV6-4 to TRBJ2-1, with 10 bases fitting TRBD2. Looked up from germline, CDR1 is MRHNA and CDR2 is SNTAGT. V lost 6 bases, J lost 2 bases, and 7 bases stayed unmatched. The CDR3 is made up of 16 amino acids. The CDR3 bases are TGTGCCAGCAGCGAAAGGACTAGCGGAGCCTACAATGAGCAGTTCTTC. This translates into CASSERTSGAYNEQFF.

The V gene is TRBV4-1, the J gene TRBJ2-7, with 9 bases aligning to TRBD1. Trimming took 1 base from V and 6 from J; bases not matched to a gene: 7. Germline V lookup: CDR1 MGHRA, CDR2 YSYEKL. The CDR3 contains 15 residues. The CDR3, as DNA: TGCGCCAGCAGCCAAGGCCCACAGGGGGCATCCGAGCAGTACTTC. It is translated as CASSQGPQGASEQYF.

Details on this clone: Other DNA sequences from this sample encode an identical CDR3 as well. The rearrangement uses TRBV9 and TRBJ1-1, with D perhaps matching TRBD1 (5 bases). Trimming removed 1 base from V and 2 bases from J, with 6 bases in between. The CDR3 is 13 amino acids. Germline CDR1 reads SGDLS; CDR2 reads YYNGEE. Here the CDR3 reads CASSVQGNTEAFF. Here the CDR3 DNA reads TGTGCCAGCAGCGTACAGGGTAACACTGAAGCTTTCTTT.

This clone was seen only a few times. The J gene is TRBJ1-5, the V gene TRBV19; D not certain. This CDR3 contains 12 residues. Trimming cost V 6 bases and J 6 bases, with 9 bases left between them. From germline, CDR1 is LNHDA and CDR2 SQIVND (reference sequence). The CDR3 protein is CASSPQSQPQHF. CDR3 sequence (DNA): TGTGCCAGTAGCCCCCAATCTCAGCCCCAGCATTTT.

The V call is TRBV5-1, the J call TRBJ1-4; no reliable D call. The length of the CDR3 is 14 residues. The germline gives CDR1 SGHRS, CDR2 YFSETQ. V shed 0 bases and J shed 7 bases, with 10 bases lying between them. The CDR3 is CASSLASTGEKLFF. The DNA for the CDR3 is TGCGCCAGCAGCTTGGCCAGCACGGGTGAAAAACTGTTTTTT.

This rearrangement joins TRBV12-3 or TRBV12-4 to TRBJ2-1; TRBD1 matches 8 bases. This CDR3 is 12 amino acids long. The J segment lost 9 bases and the V segment lost 5 bases, leaving 3 bases of the junction unmatched. CDR3 sequence (DNA): TGTGCCAGCAGTCTGACAGGGGCTGAGCAGTTCTTC. It yields the protein CASSLTGAEQFF.

This rearrangement joins TRBV3-1 (or the pseudogene TRBV3-2) to TRBJ2-2, with 12 bases aligning to TRBD2. CDR1 is LGHDT, CDR2 YNNKEL, per germline (reference sequence). V shed 0 bases, J shed 3 bases, and the junction held 17 bases outside the gene matches. This CDR3 comprises 22 residues. The CDR3 nucleotides read TGTGCCAGCAGCCAAGACAATGCTGCCCTAGCGGGAGGGGGTTGGCACACCGGGGAGCTGTTTTTT. Protein sequence: CASSQDNAALAGGGWHTGELFF.

The rearrangement joins TRBV28 to TRBJ2-1, with D perhaps matching TRBD2 (6 bases). Germline V lookup: CDR1 MDHEN, CDR2 SYDVKM. The V end was cut by 3 bases, the J end by 0 bases, with 12 bases between. The CDR3 has 16 amino acids. CDR3 nucleotides: TGTGCCAGCAGTTTGGCGGGGTATAGCTCCTACAATGAGCAGTTCTTC. This codes for CASSLAGYSSYNEQFF.

The chain combines TRBV18 with TRBJ2-3; 7 bases are shared with TRBD1. The trim removed 1 base at V and 2 bases at J, leaving 3 bases unmatched. The CDR3 spans 15 residues. Germline CDR1 and CDR2: KGHSH and LQKENI. For the CDR3, the DNA is TGTGCCAGCTCACCACGGGACAGCCCCACAGATACGCAGTATTTT. It yields the protein CASSPRDSPTDTQYF.

The chain couples TRBV7-3 to TRBJ2-5; 9 bases fit TRBD1. V was clipped by 1 base and J by 1 base; unmatched bases: 7. Germline CDR1 and CDR2: SGHTA and FQGTGA. The length of the CDR3 is 17 residues. The CDR3 sequence is CASSLRGRGQGQETQYF. DNA for the CDR3: TGTGCCAGCAGCTTAAGGGGGCGGGGACAGGGCCAAGAGACCCAGTACTTC.

The rearrangement links TRBV2 to TRBJ2-3; D ambiguous. Germline lookup yields CDR1 SNHLY and CDR2 FYNNEI. The CDR3 is 12 amino acids. V was cut by 6 bases and J by 2 bases, with 6 bases left in between. The CDR3 region has the DNA TGTGCCAGCAGCGAGGCCACAGATACGCAGTATTTT. The encoded protein is CASSEATDTQYF.

V gene TRBV18 combines with J gene TRBJ2-1; TRBD1 might be the D (6 bases). The V gene's germline CDR1 is KGHSH and CDR2 LQKENI. The CDR3 is made up of 16 amino acids. The ends were cut back, 3 bases at V and 6 bases at J, with 18 bases in the middle. The CDR3 region is CASSPNYRTEGNEQFF. As DNA, the CDR3 is TGTGCCAGCTCACCGAATTACCGGACAGAAGGCAATGAGCAGTTCTTC.

The V gene is TRBV27, the J gene TRBJ2-1; 10 nucleotides align to TRBD2. Per germline, CDR1 MNHEY and CDR2 SMNVEV (reference sequence). There are 18 residues in the CDR3. Unmatched junction bases numbered 5, after V lost 0 bases and J lost 0 bases. The CDR3 loop is CASSLSFGLAVSYNEQFF. The DNA of the CDR3 is TGTGCCAGCAGTTTATCCTTCGGACTAGCGGTCTCCTACAATGAGCAGTTCTTC.

This clone appeared once. The V call is TRBV29-1, the J call TRBJ1-2; 7 bases fit TRBD1. The CDR3 consists of 16 residues. Germline V CDR1 and CDR2: SQVTM, ANQGSEA. Trimming removed 2 bases from V and 4 bases from J; junction bases left unmatched: 13. The chain's CDR3 is CSVERDRRPLGYGYTF. In nucleotides, the CDR3 is TGCAGCGTTGAACGGGACAGAAGACCCCTCGGCTATGGCTACACCTTC.

CDR3 sequence: CASSYLGTGDEKLFF. As DNA, the CDR3 is TGTGCCAGCAGCTACCTGGGGACAGGGGATGAAAAACTGTTTTTT. V is TRBV21-1 and J is TRBJ1-4; the table gives TRBD1 as D, unverified against the DNA. TRBV21-1 constitutes a pseudogene. This CDR3 has 15 residues.

A single count supports this clone. The chain carries TRBV11-1 and TRBJ2-7; 16 bases map to TRBD2. Germline lookup yields CDR1 SGHAT and CDR2 FQDESV (reference sequence). The CDR3 contains 14 residues. Trimming cost V 4 bases and J 10 bases; bases outside gene matches: 4. This chain's CDR3 is CASSSGLAGGNQYF. The CDR3, as DNA: TGTGCCAGCAGCTCGGGACTAGCGGGAGGGAACCAGTACTTC.

V and J are TRBV6-1 and TRBJ2-1; 10 bases match TRBD2. Trimming cost V 4 bases and J 7 bases; bases outside gene matches: 10. The CDR3 contains 16 residues. CDR1 is MNHNS and CDR2 is SASEGT in the germline V gene. The CDR3 loop is CASSGGLAGVSNEQFF. CDR3 bases: TGTGCCAGCAGTGGGGGGCTAGCGGGAGTGTCGAATGAGCAGTTCTTC.

This clone was counted a few times. J is TRBJ2-7 and V is TRBV5-1, with 7 bases aligning to TRBD1. The CDR3 runs 13 residues. The germline V gene has CDR1 SGHRS and CDR2 YFSETQ. J was trimmed by 1 base and V by 6 bases; bases with no gene match: 4. Here the CDR3 reads CASMDRPSYEQYF. The DNA of the CDR3 is TGCGCCAGCATGGACAGGCCTTCCTACGAGCAGTACTTC.

This sequence joins TRBV6-6 and TRBJ2-7; unclear D gene. Germline V gives CDR1 MNHNY, CDR2 SVGAGI (reference sequence). V lost 6 bases and J lost 2, with 14 bases in between. This CDR3 region has 14 residues. The CDR3 nucleotides are TGTGCCAGCAGCCTATTGGGCCCGCCCTACGAGCAGTACTTC. Translating it yields CASSLLGPPYEQYF.

This chain uses TRBV5-4 with TRBJ2-7; D is unclear. This CDR3 is built from 11 residues. V lost 3 bases to trimming and J lost 6 bases, with 7 bases between them. CDR1 is SGHNT, CDR2 YYREEE, per germline (reference sequence). CDR3 in amino acids: CASSSASEQYF. CDR3 nucleotides: TGTGCCAGCAGCTCCGCTAGCGAGCAGTACTTC.

This rearrangement joins TRBV28 to TRBJ2-1; tentatively, D is TRBD2 (6 bases). V was cut by 5 bases and J by 9 bases, with 11 bases left in between. The CDR3 is made up of 12 amino acids. Germline V lookup: CDR1 MDHEN, CDR2 SYDVKM. The CDR3 coding sequence is TGTGCCAGCAGTGCGGGACTTCCTGAGCAGTTCTTC. Its translation is CASSAGLPEQFF.

The chain combines TRBV19 with TRBJ2-1; TRBD1 matches at 8 bases. The CDR3 loop spans 15 amino acids. J was trimmed by 5 bases and V by 4 bases; bases with no gene match: 7. Per germline, CDR1 LNHDA and CDR2 SQIVND (reference sequence). DNA for the CDR3: TGTGCCAGTAGTAGGACAGGGCACCTCGACAATGAGCAGTTCTTC. Translated: CASSRTGHLDNEQFF. The variable domain in full, with the rest retrieved from reference TRBV19 and TRBJ2-1, is DGGITQSPKYLFRKEGQNVTLSCEQNLNHDAMYWYRQDPGQGLRLIYYSQIVNDFQKGDIAEGYSVSREKKESFPLTVTSAQKNPTAFYLCASSRTGHLDNEQFFGPGTRLTVL.

The chain couples TRBV11-2 to TRBJ2-3; the D gene is possibly TRBD2 (6 bases). CDR1 and CDR2 (germline): SGHAT, FQNNGV. Trimming shortened V by 5 bases and J by 0 bases, and 12 bases separated the two germline ends. This CDR3 has 15 residues. CDR3 amino acids: CASSEWGTSTDTQYF. DNA of the CDR3: TGTGCCAGCAGCGAGTGGGGGACTAGCACAGATACGCAGTATTTT.